The 29 T cell receptor beta chains below come from one sample, sequenced in a study of T cells in Graves' hyperthyroidism and ophthalmopathy. Researchers took RNA transcripts and amplified the TCR beta CDR3 regions from them. RT-PCR in the first round (using the HTBI primer set) targeted the TCR CDR3. A single record per CDR3 protein comes from TCRdb applying MiXCR to the multiplex PCR reads. Here the sample spans 300,000 to 400,000 distinct CDR3 sequences, 15% to 20% being singletons. The specimen was blood. All receptors come from a woman in her fifties or sixties with Graves' hyperthyroidism.

The chain links TRBV19 to TRBJ2-3; 7 nucleotides agree with TRBD1. J gave up 3 bases and V 5 bases, and 5 bases lay outside the gene matches. The length of the CDR3 is 14 residues. CDR1 and CDR2 from the germline V gene are LNHDA and SQIVND (reference sequence). This chain's CDR3 is CASSPEGATDTQYF. DNA for the CDR3: TGTGCCAGTAGTCCCGAGGGGGCTACAGATACGCAGTATTTT. The whole variable domain, filled in from reference TRBV19 and TRBJ2-3, reads DGGITQSPKYLFRKEGQNVTLSCEQNLNHDAMYWYRQDPGQGLRLIYYSQIVNDFQKGDIAEGYSVSREKKESFPLTVTSAQKNPTAFYLCASSPEGATDTQYFGPGTRLTVL.

This clonotype has at least ten counts. The chain has TRBV5-1 and TRBJ1-1, with no clear D. CDR3 size: 13 residues. V lost 1 base, J lost 7 bases, and 11 bases lay in between. Per the germline V gene, CDR1 is SGHRS and CDR2 is YFSETQ. CDR3 sequence: CASSLTDPDEAFF. CDR3 DNA: TGCGCCAGCAGCTTGACAGATCCCGATGAAGCTTTCTTT.

The chain recombines TRBV10-3 with TRBJ2-7, with D perhaps TRBD2 (7 bases). Germline V gives CDR1 ENHRY, CDR2 SYGVKD. V lost 2 bases, J lost 2 bases, and 13 bases lay in between. The CDR3 sequence is 15 residues long. CDR3 protein: CAISERGGSPYEQYF. DNA of the CDR3: TGTGCCATCAGTGAGAGGGGGGGAAGCCCCTACGAGCAGTACTTC.

This clonotype was seen at least ten times. The CDR3: CASMQDISNQPQHF. CDR3 DNA sequence: TGTGCCAGCATGCAGGACATTAGCAATCAGCCCCAGCATTTT. The J gene is TRBJ1-5, the V gene TRBV2; weak D call: TRBD1 (5 bases). The CDR3 length is 14 residues. Trimming cost V 7 bases and J 0 bases, with 10 bases left between them. In germline, CDR1 is SNHLY, CDR2 FYNNEI.

This clonotype has a count of ten or more. The chain recombines TRBV6-1 with TRBJ1-1, with D possibly TRBD1 on 5 matching bases. The CDR3 extends over 14 amino acids. V was pared by 5 bases and J by 1 base, with 11 bases between. Germline V gene sequence: CDR1 MNHNS, CDR2 SASEGT. The CDR3 is CASSPRAPNTEAFF. The CDR3 nucleotides read TGTGCCAGCAGTCCCAGGGCGCCGAACACTGAAGCTTTCTTT.

The chain is built from TRBV6-1 and TRBJ2-4; D may be TRBD2 (5 bases). Trimming shortened V by 11 bases and J by 7 bases, and 21 bases separated the two germline ends. The CDR3 is 14 residues long. Germline CDR1 reads MNHNS; CDR2 reads SASEGT. Written as DNA, the CDR3 is TGTGCCGGAGGACCTTCCAACTCGGGGAACATTCAGTACTTC. This sequence encodes CAGGPSNSGNIQYF.

This clonotype has ten or more counts. This chain links TRBV28 with TRBJ2-1, with TRBD2 identical over 14 bases. CDR3 length equals 18 residues. Germline trimming cut 4 bases from V and 9 bases from J; bases unmatched to any gene: 14. From germline, CDR1 is MDHEN and CDR2 SYDVKM. CDR3 region: CASSYPLRLAGGQSEQFF. The CDR3 DNA is TGTGCCAGCAGTTACCCTCTCAGACTAGCGGGAGGGCAAAGTGAGCAGTTCTTC.

This clonotype has ten or more counts. The V gene is TRBV20-1, the J gene TRBJ2-1; D gene uncertain. The V end was cut by 0 bases, the J end by 0 bases, with 9 bases between. Germline lookup yields CDR1 DFQATT and CDR2 SNEGSKA (reference sequence). This CDR3 is built from 15 residues. CDR3 residues: CSARDLSSSYNEQFF. The DNA of the CDR3 is TGCAGTGCTAGAGATCTGTCTAGCTCCTACAATGAGCAGTTCTTC.

This clonotype has ten or more counts. The chain combines TRBV20-1 with TRBJ2-3; TRBD2 aligns across 8 bases. The ends lost 3 bases at V and 6 bases at J; junction bases unmatched: 8. Germline V gene lookup returns CDR1 DFQATT and CDR2 SNEGSKA (reference sequence). This CDR3 spans 14 amino acids. The CDR3 region is CSASDPGGPDTQYF. The CDR3 coding sequence is TGCAGTGCTAGTGATCCGGGGGGGCCGGATACGCAGTATTTT.

The rearrangement links TRBV10-3 to TRBJ1-1; D perhaps matches TRBD1 (5 bases). V was trimmed by 3 bases and J by 3 bases, leaving 11 bases between them. The germline V gene has CDR1 ENHRY and CDR2 SYGVKD. This CDR3 spans 14 amino acids. The CDR3 DNA follows: TGTGCCATCAGTGATGCAGGGCAAGACACTGAAGCTTTCTTT. Its protein product is CAISDAGQDTEAFF.

This clonotype was found a few times. The chain has TRBV6-1 and TRBJ2-2; tentative D call: TRBD1 (6 bases). There are 12 residues in the CDR3. V lost 6 bases and J lost 9, with 11 bases in between. From germline, CDR1 is MNHNS and CDR2 SASEGT. The CDR3, as DNA: TGTGCCAGCAGCAGGGGACGTCGGGAGCTGTTTTTT. Translation gives CASSRGRRELFF.

The chain has TRBV24-1 and TRBJ1-1; no definite D call. CDR1 KGHDR and CDR2 SFDVKD come from the germline V gene. The CDR3 totals 14 residues. Trimming pared 2 bases from V and 1 base from J, leaving 7 bases between. CDR3 sequence reads: CATSDYEGNTEAFF. In nucleotides, the CDR3 is TGTGCCACCAGTGATTACGAGGGGAACACTGAAGCTTTCTTT.

This clonotype has at least ten counts. This rearrangement joins TRBV11-2 to TRBJ2-1; D remains unclear. CDR1 SGHAT and CDR2 FQNNGV come from the germline V gene. Trimming left V 1 base short and J 0 bases short, with 7 bases between. This CDR3 comprises 15 residues. CDR3 DNA sequence: TGTGCCAGCAGCTTAGCCGGAACCTCCTACAATGAGCAGTTCTTC. Protein product: CASSLAGTSYNEQFF.

This chain links TRBV5-1 with TRBJ1-2; D might be TRBD1 (6 bases). The CDR3 is 15 amino acids. With 4 bases removed from V and 4 bases from J, the gap between germline ends came to 17 bases. Germline V gene data show CDR1 as SGHRS and CDR2 as YFSETQ. The chain's CDR3 is CASSQGGGLAYGYTF. CDR3 DNA: TGCGCCAGCAGCCAGGGAGGGGGGTTGGCCTATGGCTACACCTTC.

Concerning this clonotype itself: A much larger clone lies one base from this, so it may be a read error. The chain links TRBV3-1 to TRBJ2-1; 7 bases align to TRBD2. Germline assignment: CDR1 LGHDT and CDR2 YNNKEL (reference sequence). This CDR3 is built from 13 residues. CDR3 sequence (DNA): TGTGTCAGCAGCCAGCGGGGATCCAATGAGCAGTTCTTC. This codes for CVSSQRGSNEQFF.

This clonotype showed up just a few times. The chain is built from TRBV27 and TRBJ1-1; D gene uncertain. V was cut by 8 bases and J by 7 bases, with 14 bases left in between. The length of the CDR3 is 12 residues. Germline V CDR1 and CDR2: MNHEY, SMNVEV (reference sequence). The CDR3: CASGSFGLEAFF. The CDR3 nucleotides are TGTGCCAGCGGCTCTTTCGGGCTTGAAGCTTTCTTT.

The rearrangement joins TRBV7-9 to TRBJ1-2; no clear D. Between the trimmed V and J ends, which lost 6 bases and 6 bases, there was a span of 17 bases. The CDR3 has 14 residues. In germline, CDR1 is SEHNR, CDR2 FQNEAQ (reference sequence). The CDR3 DNA reads as TGTGCCAGCAGTCATGTCGTGCCAAGTGATGGCTACACCTTC. Its protein is CASSHVVPSDGYTF.

This chain joins TRBV3-1 and TRBJ2-5, with TRBD2 identical over 12 bases. The germline V gene encodes CDR1 LGHDT and CDR2 YNNKEL (reference sequence). The CDR3 contains 19 residues. Germline trimming cut 3 bases from V and 0 bases from J; bases unmatched to any gene: 11. This CDR3 is CASSHTGTSGLPYQETQYF. The CDR3, as DNA: TGTGCCAGCAGCCATACCGGGACTAGCGGGCTACCGTACCAAGAGACCCAGTACTTC.

The chain carries TRBV5-8 and TRBJ2-1; the match to TRBD2 covers 7 bases. The CDR3 consists of 18 residues. Germline V gene data show CDR1 as SGHTS and CDR2 as YDEGEE. V lost 0 bases, J lost 3 bases, and 12 bases stayed unmatched. CDR3 region: CASSLAHGRDYHYNEQFF. CDR3 DNA: TGTGCCAGCAGCTTGGCTCACGGAAGGGACTACCACTACAATGAGCAGTTCTTC.

This clonotype was picked up a small number of times. The chain employs TRBV6-1 and TRBJ2-1; D uncertain. Trimming shortened V by 5 bases and J by 1 base, and 12 bases separated the two germline ends. The V gene's germline CDR1 is MNHNS and CDR2 SASEGT. The CDR3 runs to 15 residues. CDR3 protein: CASSSGRTSYNEQFF. The CDR3 DNA reads as TGTGCCAGCAGTTCGGGTAGAACGTCCTACAATGAGCAGTTCTTC.

This clonotype was detected ten times or more. V gene TRBV27 combines with J gene TRBJ1-1; D might be TRBD1 (6 bases). This CDR3 is 14 amino acids long. The germline V gene has CDR1 MNHEY and CDR2 SMNVEV (reference sequence). Trimming removed 2 bases from V and 1 base from J, with 8 bases in between. The DNA for the CDR3 is TGTGCCAGCAGTTTAGGGGGGCGGAACACTGAAGCTTTCTTT. This translates into CASSLGGRNTEAFF.

Many counts were recorded for this clonotype. The rearrangement links TRBV29-1 to TRBJ2-5, with D maybe TRBD2 (5 bases). Trimming pared 6 bases from V and 5 bases from J, leaving 16 bases between. Germline lookup yields CDR1 SQVTM and CDR2 ANQGSEA. This CDR3 has 13 amino acids. The CDR3 DNA sequence: TGCAGCGTAATGCCGGGGTTTCAGGAGACCCAGTACTTC. Protein product: CSVMPGFQETQYF.

This clonotype has at least ten counts. The chain couples TRBV3-1 to TRBJ1-1; D gene uncertain. The germline gives CDR1 LGHDT, CDR2 YNNKEL (reference sequence). Trimming removed 1 base from V and 5 bases from J, with 8 bases in between. CDR3 size: 13 residues. CDR3 DNA: TGTGCCAGCAGCCAAGTTCGGGAGACTGAAGCTTTCTTT. As protein: CASSQVRETEAFF.

This clonotype has ten or more counts. V is TRBV6-2 or TRBV6-3 and J is TRBJ2-1; the match to TRBD2 covers 11 bases. This CDR3 region has 17 residues. Per the germline V gene, CDR1 is MNHEY and CDR2 is SVGEGT. V gave up 5 bases and J gave up 4 bases; unmatched junction bases: 10. CDR3 loop: CASSPDLAGGHYNEQFF. CDR3 bases: TGTGCCAGCAGTCCCGACTTAGCGGGGGGGCATTACAATGAGCAGTTCTTC.

This clonotype has more than one count but fewer than ten. V usage is TRBV6-1 and J usage is TRBJ2-6, with TRBD2 matching 7 bases. Germline V CDR1 and CDR2: MNHNS, SASEGT. The CDR3 loop spans 18 amino acids. V shed 6 bases and J 0 bases; nucleotides not matched to a gene: 11. The CDR3 is CASSYPRGELSGANVLTF. Here the CDR3 DNA reads TGTGCCAGCAGCTACCCCCGGGGGGAGCTCTCTGGGGCCAACGTCCTGACTTTC.

The sample holds a few counts of this clonotype. The chain is built from TRBV5-1 and TRBJ2-5; possibly TRBD2 for D (6 bases). The ends were cut back, 0 bases at V and 5 bases at J, with 11 bases in the middle. CDR3 size: 14 residues. Germline CDR1 reads SGHRS; CDR2 reads YFSETQ. The CDR3 spells CASSLGGEAETQYF. The CDR3 DNA follows: TGCGCCAGCAGCTTGGGCGGGGAAGCGGAGACCCAGTACTTC.

V is TRBV6-1 and J is TRBJ1-1; D remains ambiguous. V was trimmed by 5 bases and J by 1 base, leaving 14 bases between them. Germline values: CDR1 MNHNS, CDR2 SASEGT. The CDR3 contains 15 residues. The CDR3 loop is CASSTKSWGNTEAFF. Here the CDR3 DNA reads TGTGCCAGCAGTACAAAATCTTGGGGGAACACTGAAGCTTTCTTT.

The table lists this clonotype with many counts. The rearrangement uses TRBV2 and TRBJ2-7; TRBD2 is a possible D gene (6 bases). The CDR3 consists of 13 residues. Trimming stripped 7 bases from V and 0 bases from J, with 10 bases between. CDR1 is SNHLY, CDR2 FYNNEI, per germline. This CDR3 reads CASNPEGSYEQYF. DNA of the CDR3: TGTGCCAGCAACCCGGAGGGCTCCTACGAGCAGTACTTC.

V usage is TRBV27 and J usage is TRBJ2-7; TRBD1 aligns across 7 bases. Germline V lookup: CDR1 MNHEY, CDR2 SMNVEV (reference sequence). CDR3 size: 15 residues. Losses at the gene ends were 6 bases for V and 5 bases for J; bases not matched to a gene: 13. The CDR3 here is CASSLLGTASHEQYF. CDR3 DNA sequence: TGTGCCAGCAGCTTGCTGGGGACAGCTTCCCACGAGCAGTACTTC.